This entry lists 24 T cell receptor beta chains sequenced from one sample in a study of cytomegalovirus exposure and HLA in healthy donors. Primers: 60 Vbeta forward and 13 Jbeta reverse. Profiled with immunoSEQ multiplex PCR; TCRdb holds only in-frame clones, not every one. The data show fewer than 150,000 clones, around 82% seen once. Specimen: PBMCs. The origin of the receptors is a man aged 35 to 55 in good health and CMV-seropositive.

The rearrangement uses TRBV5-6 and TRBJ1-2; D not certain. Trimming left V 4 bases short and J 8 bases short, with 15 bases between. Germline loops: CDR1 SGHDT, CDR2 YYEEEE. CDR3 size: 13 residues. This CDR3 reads CASSPERASGYTF. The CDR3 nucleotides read TGTGCCAGCAGCCCGGAGAGGGCAAGCGGCTACACCTTC.

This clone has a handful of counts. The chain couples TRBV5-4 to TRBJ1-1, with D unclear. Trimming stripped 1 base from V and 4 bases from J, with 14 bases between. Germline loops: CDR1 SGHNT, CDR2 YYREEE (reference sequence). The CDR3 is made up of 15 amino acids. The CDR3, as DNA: TGTGCCAGCAGCTTGAGAGGAATATTTAGCACTGAAGCTTTCTTT. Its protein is CASSLRGIFSTEAFF.

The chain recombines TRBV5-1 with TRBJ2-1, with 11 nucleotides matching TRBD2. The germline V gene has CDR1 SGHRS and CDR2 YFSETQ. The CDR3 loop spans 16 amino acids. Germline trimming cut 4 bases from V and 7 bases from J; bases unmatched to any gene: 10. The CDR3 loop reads CASSTGLAGGINEQFF. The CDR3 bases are TGCGCCAGCAGCACAGGCCTAGCGGGAGGAATTAATGAGCAGTTCTTC.

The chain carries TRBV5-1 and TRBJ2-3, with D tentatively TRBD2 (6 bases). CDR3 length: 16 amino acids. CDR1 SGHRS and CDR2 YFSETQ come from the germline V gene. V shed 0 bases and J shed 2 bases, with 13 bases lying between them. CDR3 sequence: CASSLAGTQYTDTQYF. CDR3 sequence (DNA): TGCGCCAGCAGCTTGGCCGGGACTCAATACACAGATACGCAGTATTTT.

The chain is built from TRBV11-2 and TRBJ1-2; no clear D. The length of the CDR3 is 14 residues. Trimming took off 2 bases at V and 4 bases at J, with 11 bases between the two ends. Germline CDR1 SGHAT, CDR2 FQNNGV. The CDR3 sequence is CASSLPQSFYGYTF. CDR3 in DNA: TGTGCCAGCAGCTTACCCCAGTCCTTCTATGGCTACACCTTC.

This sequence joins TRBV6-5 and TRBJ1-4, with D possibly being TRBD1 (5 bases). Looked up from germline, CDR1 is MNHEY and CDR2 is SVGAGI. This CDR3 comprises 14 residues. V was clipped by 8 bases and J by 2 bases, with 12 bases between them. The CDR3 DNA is TGTGCCAGCCGTAAAGCAGGGACTAATGAAAAACTGTTTTTT. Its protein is CASRKAGTNEKLFF.

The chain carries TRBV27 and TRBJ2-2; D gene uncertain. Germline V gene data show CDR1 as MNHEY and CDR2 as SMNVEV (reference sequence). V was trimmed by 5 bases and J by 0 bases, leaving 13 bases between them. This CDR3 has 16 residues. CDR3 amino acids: CASSPVRSSNTGELFF. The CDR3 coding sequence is TGTGCCAGCAGTCCAGTGAGGTCCTCGAACACCGGGGAGCTGTTTTTT.

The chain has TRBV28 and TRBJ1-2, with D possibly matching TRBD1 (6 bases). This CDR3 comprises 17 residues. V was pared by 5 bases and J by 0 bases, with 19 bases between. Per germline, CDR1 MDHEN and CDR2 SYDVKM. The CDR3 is CASSRTGTPLANYGYTF. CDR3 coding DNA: TGTGCCAGCAGTCGAACAGGGACCCCCCTAGCTAACTATGGCTACACCTTC.

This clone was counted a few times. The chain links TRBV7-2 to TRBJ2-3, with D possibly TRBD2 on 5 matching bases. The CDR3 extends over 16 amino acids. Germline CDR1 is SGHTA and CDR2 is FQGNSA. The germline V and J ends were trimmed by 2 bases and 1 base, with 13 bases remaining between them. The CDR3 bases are TGTGCCAGCAGCTTACCCTCGGACTGGGGCACAGATACGCAGTATTTT. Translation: CASSLPSDWGTDTQYF.

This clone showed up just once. The CDR3 region is CSVEPPPGVNGYTF. The CDR3 DNA is TGCAGCGTTGAACCCCCGCCAGGGGTCAATGGCTACACCTTC. This chain uses TRBV29-1 with TRBJ1-2; possibly TRBD1 for D (6 bases). The V gene lost 2 bases and the J gene lost 6 bases, with 16 bases spanning the gap. The CDR3 consists of 14 residues. CDR1 and CDR2 from the germline V gene are SQVTM and ANQGSEA.

Here the CDR3 reads CASSFGGAGAYETQYF. CDR3 nucleotides: TGTGCCAGCAGCTTTGGGGGGGCAGGGGCTTATGAGACCCAGTACTTC. The J gene is TRBJ2-5, the V gene TRBV5-6; a possible D gene is TRBD2 (7 bases). CDR1 and CDR2 (germline): SGHDT, YYEEEE. V was cut by 2 bases and J by 5 bases, with 19 bases left in between. CDR3 length: 16 residues.

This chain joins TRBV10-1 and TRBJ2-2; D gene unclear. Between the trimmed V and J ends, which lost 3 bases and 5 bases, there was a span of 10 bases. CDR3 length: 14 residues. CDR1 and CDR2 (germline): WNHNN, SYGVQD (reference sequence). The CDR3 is CASSDYFETGELFF. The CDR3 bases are TGCGCCAGCAGTGATTATTTCGAGACCGGGGAGCTGTTTTTT.

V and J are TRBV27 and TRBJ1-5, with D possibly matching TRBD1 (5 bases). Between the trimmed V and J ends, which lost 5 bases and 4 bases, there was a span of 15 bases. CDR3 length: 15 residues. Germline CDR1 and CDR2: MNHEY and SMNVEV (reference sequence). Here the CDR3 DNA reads TGTGCCAGCAGTCCGATCCAGGGCTGGAATCAGCCCCAGCATTTT. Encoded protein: CASSPIQGWNQPQHF.

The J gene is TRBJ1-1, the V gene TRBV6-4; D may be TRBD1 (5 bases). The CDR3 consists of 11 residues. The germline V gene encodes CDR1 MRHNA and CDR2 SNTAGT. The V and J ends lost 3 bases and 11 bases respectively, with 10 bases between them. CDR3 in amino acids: CASSELGVAFF. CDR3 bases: TGTGCCAGCAGTGAATTAGGGGTGGCTTTCTTT.

In DNA, the CDR3 is TGTGCCTGGAGTGTACTAGCGGGGCAGAGATCCTACGAGCAGTACTTC. Translation: CAWSVLAGQRSYEQYF. The chain recombines TRBV30 with TRBJ2-7, with TRBD2 matching over 10 bases. This CDR3 has 16 residues. V was pared by 0 bases and J by 1 base, with 6 bases of the junction left unmatched. CDR1 is GTSNPN and CDR2 is SVGIG in the germline V gene (reference sequence). Full variable domain (outside the CDR3, taken from reference TRBV30 and TRBJ2-7): SQTIHQWPATLVQPVGSPLSLECTVEGTSNPNLYWYRQAAGRGLQLLFYSVGIGQISSEVPQNLSASRPQDRQFILSSKKLLLSDSGFYLCAWSVLAGQRSYEQYFGPGTRLTVT.

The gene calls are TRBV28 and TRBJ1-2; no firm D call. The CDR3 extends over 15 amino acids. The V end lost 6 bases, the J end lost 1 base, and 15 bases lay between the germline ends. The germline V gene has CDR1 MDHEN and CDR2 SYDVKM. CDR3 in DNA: TGTGCCAGCAGGGGTTGGGGAGATATTAACTATGGCTACACCTTC. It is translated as CASRGWGDINYGYTF.

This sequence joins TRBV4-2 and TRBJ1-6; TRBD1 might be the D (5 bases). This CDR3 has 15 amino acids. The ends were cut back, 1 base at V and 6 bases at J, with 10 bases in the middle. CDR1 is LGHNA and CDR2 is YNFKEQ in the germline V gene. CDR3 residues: CASSQGVGPNSPLHF. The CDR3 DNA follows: TGTGCCAGCAGCCAAGGGGTGGGGCCTAATTCACCCCTCCACTTT.

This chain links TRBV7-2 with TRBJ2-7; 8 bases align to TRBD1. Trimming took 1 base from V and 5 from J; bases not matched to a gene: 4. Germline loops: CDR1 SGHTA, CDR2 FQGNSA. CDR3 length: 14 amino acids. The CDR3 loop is CASSLGRGRDEQYF. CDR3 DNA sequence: TGTGCCAGCAGCTTAGGCAGGGGGCGAGACGAGCAGTACTTC.

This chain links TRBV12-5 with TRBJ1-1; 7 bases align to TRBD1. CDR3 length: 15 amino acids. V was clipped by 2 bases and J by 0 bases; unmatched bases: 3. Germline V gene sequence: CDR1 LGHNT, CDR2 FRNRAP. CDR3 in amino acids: CASGLLGQMNTEAFF. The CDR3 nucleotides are TGTGCTAGTGGTTTGTTGGGACAGATGAACACTGAAGCTTTCTTT.

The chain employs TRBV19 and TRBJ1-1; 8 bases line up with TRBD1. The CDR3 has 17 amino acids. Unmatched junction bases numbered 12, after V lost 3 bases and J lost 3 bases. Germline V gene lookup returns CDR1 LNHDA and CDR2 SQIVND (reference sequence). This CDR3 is CASSMGSWDRRDTEAFF. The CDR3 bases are TGTGCCAGTAGTATGGGTTCGTGGGACAGGCGTGACACTGAAGCTTTCTTT.

DNA of the CDR3: TGCGCCAGCAGCTTCGGACTCCCGAAGGAAAACTACGAGCAGTACTTC. It encodes CASSFGLPKENYEQYF. V usage is TRBV5-1 and J usage is TRBJ2-7, with a tentative D call TRBD2 (5 bases). The ends were cut back, 2 bases at V and 3 bases at J, with 18 bases in the middle. The CDR3 runs to 16 residues. Germline CDR1 is SGHRS and CDR2 is YFSETQ.

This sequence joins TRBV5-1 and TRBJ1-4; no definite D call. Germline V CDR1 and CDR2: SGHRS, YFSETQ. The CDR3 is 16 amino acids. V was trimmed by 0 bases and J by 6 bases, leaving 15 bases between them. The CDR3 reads CASSLALGPGDEKLFF. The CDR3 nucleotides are TGCGCCAGCAGCTTGGCCCTGGGCCCCGGGGATGAAAAACTGTTTTTT.

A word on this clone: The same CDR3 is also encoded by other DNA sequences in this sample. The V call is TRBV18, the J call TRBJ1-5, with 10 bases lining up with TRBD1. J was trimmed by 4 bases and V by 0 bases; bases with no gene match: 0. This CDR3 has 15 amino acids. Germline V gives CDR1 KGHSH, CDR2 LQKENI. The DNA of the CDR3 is TGTGCCAGCTCACCACCGGGACAGGGGAATCAGCCCCAGCATTTT. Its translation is CASSPPGQGNQPQHF.

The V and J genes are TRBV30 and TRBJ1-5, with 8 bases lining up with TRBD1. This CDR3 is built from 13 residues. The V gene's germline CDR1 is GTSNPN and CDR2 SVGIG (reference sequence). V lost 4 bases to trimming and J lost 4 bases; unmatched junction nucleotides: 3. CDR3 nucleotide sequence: TGTGCCTGGACGGGACAGGATAATCAGCCCCAGCATTTT. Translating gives CAWTGQDNQPQHF.